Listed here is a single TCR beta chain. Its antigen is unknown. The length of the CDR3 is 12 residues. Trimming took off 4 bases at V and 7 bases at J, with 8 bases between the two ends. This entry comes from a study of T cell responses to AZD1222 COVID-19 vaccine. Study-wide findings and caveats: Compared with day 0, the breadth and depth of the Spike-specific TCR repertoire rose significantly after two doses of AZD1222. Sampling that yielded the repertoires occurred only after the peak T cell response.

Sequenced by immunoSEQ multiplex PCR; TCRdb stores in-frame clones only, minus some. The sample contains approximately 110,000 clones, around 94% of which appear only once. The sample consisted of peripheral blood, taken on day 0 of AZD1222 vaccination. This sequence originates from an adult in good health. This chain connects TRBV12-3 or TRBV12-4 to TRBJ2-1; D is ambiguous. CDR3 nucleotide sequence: TGTGCCAGCAGTTCCGATTTTAATGAGCAGTTCTTC. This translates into CASSSDFNEQFF.